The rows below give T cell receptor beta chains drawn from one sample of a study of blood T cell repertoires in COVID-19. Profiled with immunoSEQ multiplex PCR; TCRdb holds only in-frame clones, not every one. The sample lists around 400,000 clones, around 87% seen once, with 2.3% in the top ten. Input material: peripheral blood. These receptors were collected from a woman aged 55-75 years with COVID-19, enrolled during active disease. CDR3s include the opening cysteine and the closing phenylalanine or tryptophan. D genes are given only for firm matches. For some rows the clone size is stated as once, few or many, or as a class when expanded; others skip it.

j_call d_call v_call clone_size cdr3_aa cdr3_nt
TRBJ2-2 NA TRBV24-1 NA CATSALPGTAPNTGELFF TGTGCCACCAGTGCCCTTCCTGGGACTGCCCCGAACACCGGGGAGCTGTTTTTT
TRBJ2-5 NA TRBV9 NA CASSPGGLETQYF TGTGCCAGCAGCCCCGGGGGGCTGGAGACCCAGTACTTC
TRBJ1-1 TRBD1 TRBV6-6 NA CASSPGQGAYTEAFF TGTGCCAGCAGCCCTGGACAGGGAGCGTACACTGAAGCTTTCTTT
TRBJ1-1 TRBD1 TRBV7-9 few CASSLAGTGRGTEAFF TGTGCCAGCAGCTTAGCCGGGACAGGGAGGGGGACTGAAGCTTTCTTT
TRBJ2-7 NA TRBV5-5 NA CASSFGRGSSYEQYF TGTGCCAGCAGCTTCGGCAGGGGTAGCTCCTACGAGCAGTACTTC
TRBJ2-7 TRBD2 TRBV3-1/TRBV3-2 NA CATREGPYEQYF TGTGCCACGAGGGAGGGGCCCTACGAGCAGTACTTC
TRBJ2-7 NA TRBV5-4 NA CASSLLGQAYEQYF TGTGCCAGCAGCTTACTCGGACAAGCCTACGAGCAGTACTTC
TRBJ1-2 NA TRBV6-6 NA CASEPGLNYGYTF TGTGCCAGTGAGCCTGGACTTAACTATGGCTACACCTTC
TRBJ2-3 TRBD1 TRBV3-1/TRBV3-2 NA CASSKQGADTQYF TGTGCCAGCAGCAAACAGGGGGCAGATACGCAGTATTTT
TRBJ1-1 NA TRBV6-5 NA CASSYDTGRGEAFF TGTGCCAGCAGTTACGACACAGGCAGAGGTGAAGCTTTCTTT
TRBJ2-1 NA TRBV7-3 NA CASSLAGANNEQFF TGTGCCAGCAGCTTAGCGGGGGCCAACAATGAGCAGTTCTTC
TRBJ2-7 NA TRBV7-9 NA CASSLRDLPYEQYF TGTGCCAGCAGCTTAAGGGACTTACCTTACGAGCAGTACTTC